The 4 T cell receptor beta chains below come from one sample, sequenced in a study of T cell repertoires in cytomegalovirus infection. TCRdb independently ran MiXCR on the reads; one entry per CDR3 protein. This table has around 740,000 distinct CDR3 sequences, 35% to 40% appearing once. What was sequenced was PBMCs. The receptors were gathered from a human donor in good health (CMV status not recorded). Some clones in this sample may be carry-over from other donors' samples.

At least ten counts were recorded for this clonotype. J is TRBJ1-2 and V is TRBV7-2; D is undetermined. Trimming removed 4 bases from V and 5 bases from J, with 8 bases in between. The CDR3 has 12 amino acids. CDR1 SGHTA and CDR2 FQGNSA come from the germline V gene. As DNA, the CDR3 is TGTGCCAGCAGCTCGGACCTATATGGCTACACCTTC. It encodes CASSSDLYGYTF. Based on the CDR3 plus reference TRBV7-2 and TRBJ1-2, the full variable domain is GAGVSQSPSNKVTEKGKDVELRCDPISGHTALYWYRQSLGQGLEFLIYFQGNSAPDKSGLPSDRFSAERTGGSVSTLTIQRTQQEDSAVYLCASSSDLYGYTFGSGTRLTVV.

The count of this clonotype is one. V is TRBV2 and J is TRBJ1-5; possibly TRBD1 for D (6 bases). Germline V lookup: CDR1 SNHLY, CDR2 FYNNEI. The CDR3 sequence is 14 residues long. V dropped 7 bases and J dropped 4 bases, with 14 bases sitting between them. The CDR3 sequence: CASTEGDQNQPQHF. The CDR3 nucleotides read TGTGCCAGCACCGAGGGGGACCAAAATCAGCCCCAGCATTTT.

This clonotype was seen a handful of times. CDR3 loop: CASSFGTLEQFF. As DNA, the CDR3 is TGTGCCAGCAGTTTTGGGACGTTAGAGCAGTTCTTC. The V call is TRBV27, the J call TRBJ2-1; tentatively, D is TRBD1 or TRBD2 (5 bases each). CDR1 is MNHEY and CDR2 is SMNVEV in the germline V gene (reference sequence). The CDR3 loop spans 12 amino acids. Trimming took off 3 bases at V and 10 bases at J, with 10 bases between the two ends.

The sample holds one count of this clonotype. This chain links TRBV18 with TRBJ2-3, with TRBD2 matching over 11 bases. Germline-derived CDR1 and CDR2 are KGHSH and LQKENI. V lost 2 bases to trimming and J lost 4 bases; unmatched junction nucleotides: 5. The CDR3 is made up of 16 amino acids. In nucleotides, the CDR3 is TGTGCCAGCTCACCAATAGCGGGGGGGCCCGCAGATACGCAGTATTTT. Amino acid sequence: CASSPIAGGPADTQYF.